Each of the 19 T cell receptor beta chains below was sequenced from the same sample in a study of T-cell reconstitution after alpha-beta-depleted transplantation in children. Unique molecular identifiers were used in preparing the TCRbeta library. One entry per CDR3 protein results from TCRdb running MiXCR on the PCR reads. The sample shows about 400,000 distinct CDR3 sequences, roughly 20% of them seen only once. The specimen comprised PBMCs from the stem cell graft donor, sampled from the stem cell graft. Receptors originate from a human donor who donated a stem cell graft to a child with acute myeloid leukemia.

The gene calls are TRBV20-1 and TRBJ2-5; 10 bases fit TRBD2. The germline gives CDR1 DFQATT, CDR2 SNEGSKA (reference sequence). This CDR3 spans 17 amino acids. V was clipped by 0 bases and J by 3 bases; unmatched bases: 10. The CDR3 DNA reads as TGCAGTGCTAGAGATGCGGAGACTAGCGGGTGGGAAGAGACCCAGTACTTC. Translation: CSARDAETSGWEETQYF.

This clonotype was recorded a few times. V usage is TRBV3-1 and J usage is TRBJ2-1; D might be TRBD1 (6 bases). This CDR3 spans 13 amino acids. Germline V gene sequence: CDR1 LGHDT, CDR2 YNNKEL (reference sequence). Trimming removed 2 bases from V and 9 bases from J, with 11 bases in between. This CDR3 reads CASSQRDNREQFF. The CDR3 DNA reads TGTGCCAGCAGCCAAAGGGACAACCGTGAGCAGTTCTTC.

At least ten counts were recorded for this clonotype. V and J are TRBV6-1 and TRBJ2-3; D may be TRBD2 (6 bases). Germline-derived CDR1 and CDR2 are MNHNS and SASEGT. The V end lost 5 bases, the J end lost 4 bases, and 16 bases lay between the germline ends. This CDR3 has 15 amino acids. CDR3 bases: TGTGCCAGCAGTCTAAGGGACTTCGGGTCAGATACGCAGTATTTT. It codes for CASSLRDFGSDTQYF.

A few counts support this clonotype. The chain links TRBV5-1 to TRBJ2-2; 8 bases are shared with TRBD1. From germline, CDR1 is SGHRS and CDR2 YFSETQ. The CDR3 extends over 15 amino acids. The V gene end was trimmed by 0 bases and the J gene end by 4 bases; junction bases not matched to a gene: 2. The CDR3 is CASSLGTGPTGELFF. The CDR3 region has the DNA TGCGCCAGCAGCTTGGGGACAGGGCCCACCGGGGAGCTGTTTTTT.

This clonotype was counted only a few times. The V and J genes are TRBV5-6 and TRBJ2-1; TRBD2 matches 8 bases. The V and J ends lost 0 bases and 2 bases, in that order; junction bases with no gene match: 7. Germline assignment: CDR1 SGHDT and CDR2 YYEEEE. CDR3 size: 17 residues. In DNA, the CDR3 is TGTGCCAGCAGCTTGGCGAGGGCTAGCGGGCCCTACAATGAGCAGTTCTTC. Translating gives CASSLARASGPYNEQFF. The whole variable domain, remainder taken from reference TRBV5-6 and TRBJ2-1, is DAGVTQSPTHLIKTRGQQVTLRCSPKSGHDTVSWYQQALGQGPQFIFQYYEEEERQRGNFPDRFSGHQFPNYSSELNVNALLLGDSALYLCASSLARASGPYNEQFFGPGTRLTVL.

This chain joins TRBV7-3 and TRBJ2-3; perhaps D is TRBD1 or TRBD2 (5 bases each). The CDR3 runs 14 residues. Germline assignment: CDR1 SGHTA and CDR2 FQGTGA. V lost 5 bases to trimming and J lost 1 base, with 10 bases between them. CDR3 region: CASSTPGRTDTQYF. CDR3 DNA sequence: TGTGCCAGCAGCACCCCGGGACGCACAGATACGCAGTATTTT.

The chain is built from TRBV7-2 and TRBJ2-1, with 7 bases lining up with TRBD2. With 1 base clipped from V and 8 bases from J, the junction kept 11 bases outside the gene matches. The CDR3 totals 16 residues. Germline CDR1 is SGHTA and CDR2 is FQGNSA. The CDR3, as DNA: TGTGCCAGCAGCTTAGAGTTTGGCGGGAGAGGGGATGAGCAGTTCTTC. Its protein is CASSLEFGGRGDEQFF.

This CDR3 reads CASSRRGYEQYF. CDR3 coding DNA: TGCGCCAGCAGCCGCAGGGGATACGAGCAGTACTTC. The gene calls are TRBV5-1 and TRBJ2-7, with D possibly being TRBD1 (6 bases). Per germline, CDR1 SGHRS and CDR2 YFSETQ. This CDR3 comprises 12 residues. V was pared by 4 bases and J by 4 bases, with 9 bases between. The variable domain in full, with the rest retrieved from reference TRBV5-1 and TRBJ2-7, is KAGVTQTPRYLIKTRGQQVTLSCSPISGHRSVSWYQQTPGQGLQFLFEYFSETQRNKGNFPGRFSGRQFSNSRSEMNVSTLELGDSALYLCASSRRGYEQYFGPGTRLTVT.

This clonotype has more than one count but fewer than ten. The gene calls are TRBV4-1 and TRBJ2-7; TRBD1 or TRBD2 may be the D gene (6 bases each). Germline-derived CDR1 and CDR2 are MGHRA and YSYEKL. The CDR3 has 11 residues. V dropped 7 bases and J dropped 5 bases, with 9 bases sitting between them. CDR3 sequence: CASMEGDEQYF. As DNA, the CDR3 is TGCGCCAGCATGGAGGGGGACGAGCAGTACTTC.

This chain links TRBV4-1 with TRBJ1-1, with D unclear. The CDR3 spans 17 residues. Trimming stripped 0 bases from V and 1 base from J, with 15 bases between. CDR1 is MGHRA and CDR2 is YSYEKL in the germline V gene. The CDR3 DNA follows: TGCGCCAGCAGCCAAGAAATAACACCCTACGGGAACACTGAAGCTTTCTTT. Amino acids: CASSQEITPYGNTEAFF.

This clonotype was observed a few times. CDR3: CAITGEAYGYTF. CDR3 sequence (DNA): TGTGCCATCACAGGGGAAGCGTATGGCTACACCTTC. V is TRBV10-3 and J is TRBJ1-2; the D gene is possibly TRBD1 (6 bases). Germline-derived CDR1 and CDR2 are ENHRY and SYGVKD. The CDR3 totals 12 residues. V was cut by 7 bases and J by 5 bases, with 11 bases left in between.

The CDR3 region is CSARDWIGDTGLADTQYF. CDR3 in DNA: TGCAGTGCTAGAGACTGGATAGGGGACACGGGACTAGCGGATACGCAGTATTTT. This chain connects TRBV20-1 to TRBJ2-3, with 10 bases aligning to TRBD2. The CDR3 covers 18 residues. J gave up 6 bases and V 0 bases, and 15 bases lay outside the gene matches. CDR1 and CDR2 (germline): DFQATT, SNEGSKA (reference sequence).

The chain has TRBV15 and TRBJ2-2; 9 bases agree with TRBD2. Germline V gene data show CDR1 as LNHNV and CDR2 as YYDKDF (reference sequence). The CDR3 contains 17 residues. Trimming cost V 3 bases and J 4 bases; bases outside gene matches: 9. The CDR3 DNA reads TGTGCCACCAGCAGCGACTTAGCGGGAGATCGCACCGGGGAGCTGTTTTTT. It translates to CATSSDLAGDRTGELFF.

A remark on this clonotype: In this CDR3 the conserved last residue, phenylalanine or tryptophan, is missing, so a read error is likely. CDR3: CSVARLADYNEQFS. In DNA form, the CDR3 reads TGCAGCGTCGCTAGACTAGCAGATTACAATGAGCAGTTCTCC. This chain joins TRBV29-1 and TRBJ2-1; 7 bases are a match to TRBD2. CDR1 SQVTM and CDR2 ANQGSEA come from the germline V gene. The length of the CDR3 is 14 residues. J was trimmed by 4 bases and V by 6 bases; bases with no gene match: 9.

The chain employs TRBV7-9 and TRBJ2-1, with D unclear. This CDR3 spans 14 amino acids. Between the trimmed V and J ends, which lost 0 bases and 4 bases, there was a span of 7 bases. Germline loops: CDR1 SEHNR, CDR2 FQNEAQ (reference sequence). CDR3: CASSLAAKYNEQFF. Written as DNA, the CDR3 is TGTGCCAGCAGCTTAGCGGCCAAATACAATGAGCAGTTCTTC.

V is TRBV29-1 and J is TRBJ2-2, with D tentatively TRBD1 or TRBD2 (5 bases each). Looked up from germline, CDR1 is SQVTM and CDR2 is ANQGSEA. The V and J ends lost 7 bases and 4 bases respectively, with 19 bases between them. There are 15 residues in the CDR3. The CDR3 is CSAARVRGGTGELFF. CDR3 in DNA: TGCAGCGCTGCTCGGGTACGGGGCGGCACCGGGGAGCTGTTTTTT.

The V call is TRBV4-2, the J call TRBJ2-7, with no clear D. This CDR3 has 15 residues. Per the germline V gene, CDR1 is LGHNA and CDR2 is YNFKEQ. The V end lost 1 base, the J end lost 1 base, and 11 bases lay between the germline ends. In nucleotides, the CDR3 is TGTGCCAGCAGCCAAGGCCTCCTGTCATCCTACGAGCAGTACTTC. It codes for CASSQGLLSSYEQYF.

This clonotype was picked up a small number of times. The chain combines TRBV29-1 with TRBJ2-7, with 7 bases lining up with TRBD2. The CDR3 covers 12 residues. Germline CDR1 and CDR2: SQVTM and ANQGSEA. The junction had 9 bases not matched to a gene; V was cut back by 7 bases and J by 6 bases. Written as DNA, the CDR3 is TGCAGCGGGGGAGGGTTCGGTGGCGAGCAGTACTTC. Encoded protein: CSGGGFGGEQYF.

In this sample, this clonotype turned up many times. The V gene is TRBV5-4, the J gene TRBJ2-3; tentative D call: TRBD2 (5 bases). The ends were cut back, 0 bases at V and 2 bases at J, with 10 bases in the middle. This CDR3 spans 15 amino acids. CDR1 is SGHNT, CDR2 YYREEE, per germline (reference sequence). The CDR3 loop reads CASSLDPGITDTQYF. CDR3 DNA: TGTGCCAGCAGCTTGGATCCGGGAATCACAGATACGCAGTATTTT.